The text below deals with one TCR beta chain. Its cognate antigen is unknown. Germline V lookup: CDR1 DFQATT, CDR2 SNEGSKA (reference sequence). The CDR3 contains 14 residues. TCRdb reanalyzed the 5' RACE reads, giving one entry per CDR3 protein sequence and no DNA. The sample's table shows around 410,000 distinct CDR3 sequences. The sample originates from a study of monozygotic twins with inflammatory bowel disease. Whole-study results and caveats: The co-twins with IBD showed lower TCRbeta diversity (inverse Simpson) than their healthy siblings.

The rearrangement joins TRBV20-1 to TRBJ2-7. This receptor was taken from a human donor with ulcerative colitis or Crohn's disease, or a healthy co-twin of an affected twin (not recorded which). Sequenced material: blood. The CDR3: CSAGSGSGTSEQYF.